This TCR beta chain was sequenced for a study of CD8 T cells in Susac syndrome. A remark on this clonotype: Antigen: not known.

Sequencing of TCR beta was performed on blood CD8+ T cells and on blood CD4+ T cells. Relapsing-remitting disease, either stable or active, was present in the treatment-naive patients who were the multiple sclerosis controls. Germline CDR1 reads LNHNV; CDR2 reads YYDKDF (reference sequence). The V end lost 0 bases, the J end lost 0 bases, and 11 bases lay between the germline ends. This CDR3 has 16 residues. Findings of the study overall: In its TCR sequencing and HLA analysis, the study acknowledged that the number of individuals was relatively small.

It was with random hexamers that roughly 0.5 to 1 ug RNA was reverse transcribed. TCRdb called the immunoSEQ multiplex PCR reads again in MiXCR, with one record for every CDR3 protein. Of around 280,000 distinct CDR3 sequences listed, 90% to 95% were seen once; the top ten hold less than 0.08%. This TCR came from a human donor with multiple sclerosis. The sequencing input was CD4+ T cells from PBMCs. This chain links TRBV15 with TRBJ1-1, with unresolved D. CDR3 bases: TGTGCCACCAGCAGAGACCTAATGACGGTGAACACTGAAGCTTTCTTT. Its translation: CATSRDLMTVNTEAFF. Filled out from reference TRBV15 and TRBJ1-1, the complete variable domain reads DAMVIQNPRYQVTQFGKPVTLSCSQTLNHNVMYWYQQKSSQAPKLLFHYYDKDFNNEADTPDNFQSRRPNTSFCFLDIRSPGLGDTAMYLCATSRDLMTVNTEAFFGQGTRLTVV.